This T cell receptor beta chain came from a study of cytomegalovirus exposure and HLA in healthy donors. Overall study findings and caveats: V segments that were indistinguishable, TRBV6-2 and TRBV6-3 among them, were omitted from analysis. TCR beta chain V- and J-gene trimming was linked, in a later analysis, to a missense variant in DCLRE1C. Within an earlier analysis, most TCR beta V segments proved productive either about 90% or about 30% of the time. Among TCR sequences, most were rare, though some public TCRs appeared in many donors.

This clone was detected a few times. Its target is not known. The PCR ran on 60 Vbeta and 13 Jbeta primers. Assay: immunoSEQ multiplex PCR; the TCRdb copy retains only in-frame clones and omits some. This table holds 53,000 or so clones, about four fifths found once. CDR1 is LNHNV, CDR2 YYDKDF, per germline (reference sequence). V shed 1 base and J shed 4 bases, with 12 bases lying between them. This CDR3 spans 15 amino acids. Sequenced input: PBMCs. This clonotype was obtained from a man aged 25 to 45 in good health and CMV-seropositive. The chain links TRBV15 to TRBJ2-3; D remains ambiguous. The CDR3 region has the DNA TGTGCCACCAGCAGAGGCCAATCTAGACCAGATACGCAGTATTTT. This codes for CATSRGQSRPDTQYF.